This T cell receptor (beta chain) comes out of a study of CD4 T cells in relation to SARS-CoV-2 and coronaviruses. The study, taken as a whole, reports: Monoreactive clones expanded significantly more to SARS-CoV-2 than crossreactive clones did.

TCRdb's table, derived via immunoSEQ multiplex PCR, lists solely in-frame clones and lacks some. The data hold more than 50,000 clones, with roughly 89% observed a single time. Deletions cut 5 bases from V and 0 bases from J, with 7 bases between. CDR1 and CDR2 (germline): MDHEN, SYDVKM. The CDR3 runs 14 residues. Concerning this clone itself: Its antigen is not known.

CD4+ T cells from unexposed donors were obtained before the COVID-19 pandemic (2011-2018). Cryopreserved PBMCs were CD4-enriched, then split into naive and memory cells. The sequence came from a human donor in good health. The chain uses TRBV28 and TRBJ1-4, with D unclear. Sequenced: memory CD4+ T cells from PBMCs. The CDR3 coding sequence is TGTGCCAGCAGTCTCAGGACAACTAATGAAAAACTGTTTTTT. This gives the protein CASSLRTTNEKLFF.